A single sample gave rise to the 19 T cell receptor beta chains below, sequenced in a study of blood T cell repertoires in COVID-19. Clones were read by immunoSEQ multiplex PCR, and TCRdb kept only the in-frame ones, dropping some. The sample lists over 150,000 clones, roughly 84% seen once, with 1.1% in the top ten. Sample: peripheral blood. The receptors originated from a middle-aged man with acute or convalescent COVID-19.

This clone came up a few times. One junction end disagrees with the germline gene, perhaps due to a read error. The chain uses TRBV28 and TRBJ2-7; 9 nucleotides align to TRBD1. The CDR3 length is 12 residues. The V gene's germline CDR1 is MDHEN and CDR2 SYDVKM. CDR3 sequence: CASSFRGRDREF. CDR3 bases: TGTGCCAGCAGTTTCCGTGGCCGGGACAGGGAATTC.

This rearrangement joins TRBV7-9 to TRBJ1-6; D not certain. This CDR3 has 13 amino acids. Trimming pared 5 bases from V and 7 bases from J, leaving 9 bases between. Germline loops: CDR1 SEHNR, CDR2 FQNEAQ (reference sequence). The CDR3 DNA reads as TGTGCCAGCAGCCCAGTGCAGAATTCACCCCTCCACTTT. This translates into CASSPVQNSPLHF.

This clone was picked up a small number of times. This chain connects TRBV25-1 to TRBJ1-2; the D is unclear. V was shortened by 1 base and J by 3 bases, with 9 bases between the two germline ends. This CDR3 spans 14 amino acids. Germline V gene data show CDR1 as MGHDK and CDR2 as SYGVNS. In DNA, the CDR3 is TGTGCCAGCAGTGAATCAAACAGATACTATGGCTACACCTTC. This codes for CASSESNRYYGYTF.

J is TRBJ2-3 and V is TRBV6-2 or TRBV6-3; 8 positions match TRBD1. Germline V gives CDR1 MNHEY, CDR2 SVGEGT. The junction had 14 bases not matched to a gene; V was cut back by 5 bases and J by 4 bases. The CDR3 runs to 17 residues. The CDR3 sequence: CASSRQGAPERADTQYF. For the CDR3, the DNA is TGTGCCAGCAGTCGCCAGGGGGCGCCGGAGCGGGCAGATACGCAGTATTTT.

The chain links TRBV6-2 or TRBV6-3 to TRBJ2-2; TRBD2 matches at 9 bases. Germline V CDR1 and CDR2: MNHEY, SVGEGT. The V segment lost 0 bases and the J segment 3 bases; nucleotides outside the gene matches: 2. The CDR3 length is 16 residues. The CDR3 DNA reads as TGTGCCAGCAGTTACTCCGCTAGCGGGGACACCGGGGAGCTGTTTTTT. It specifies CASSYSASGDTGELFF.

This clone was seen a few times. This rearrangement joins TRBV6-5 to TRBJ1-1; TRBD1 is a possible D gene (6 bases). Trimming shortened V by 4 bases and J by 3 bases, and 9 bases separated the two germline ends. CDR1 is MNHEY, CDR2 SVGAGI, per germline. The CDR3 sequence is 13 residues long. CDR3 region: CASSFDRYTEAFF. For the CDR3, the DNA is TGTGCCAGCAGTTTCGACAGGTACACTGAAGCTTTCTTT.

The chain links TRBV5-1 to TRBJ2-7, with 16 bases aligning to TRBD2. The V gene's germline CDR1 is SGHRS and CDR2 YFSETQ. The V segment lost 2 bases and the J segment 2 bases; nucleotides outside the gene matches: 4. The CDR3 is made up of 17 amino acids. CDR3 residues: CASSFTGTSGGAYEQYF. CDR3 DNA sequence: TGCGCCAGCAGCTTTACCGGGACTAGCGGGGGGGCCTACGAGCAGTACTTC.

J is TRBJ1-4 and V is TRBV19; 7 bases align to TRBD1. V shed 3 bases and J 6 bases; nucleotides not matched to a gene: 4. The CDR3 runs to 14 residues. Germline V gene sequence: CDR1 LNHDA, CDR2 SQIVND (reference sequence). The CDR3 spells CASSMGQRYEKLFF. DNA of the CDR3: TGTGCCAGTAGTATGGGACAGCGATATGAAAAACTGTTTTTT. The entire variable domain, with the rest obtained from reference TRBV19 and TRBJ1-4, is as follows: DGGITQSPKYLFRKEGQNVTLSCEQNLNHDAMYWYRQDPGQGLRLIYYSQIVNDFQKGDIAEGYSVSREKKESFPLTVTSAQKNPTAFYLCASSMGQRYEKLFFGSGTQLSVL.

The rearrangement joins TRBV6-5 to TRBJ1-1; 8 bases are shared with TRBD1. Trimming removed 2 bases from V and 11 bases from J; junction bases left unmatched: 7. CDR1 and CDR2 from the germline V gene are MNHEY and SVGAGI. The length of the CDR3 is 13 residues. CDR3 loop: CASSYRQGADAFF. The CDR3 DNA sequence: TGTGCCAGCAGTTACCGGCAGGGGGCAGATGCTTTCTTT.

The chain employs TRBV7-3 and TRBJ1-1; 7 bases fit TRBD1. Germline loops: CDR1 SGHTA, CDR2 FQGTGA. The CDR3 sequence is 17 residues long. Trimming cost V 4 bases and J 0 bases; bases outside gene matches: 11. CDR3: CASSSMPTGLVNTEAFF. The CDR3, as DNA: TGTGCCAGCAGCTCGATGCCGACAGGGCTCGTGAACACTGAAGCTTTCTTT.

The rearrangement links TRBV7-8 to TRBJ2-1; D perhaps matches TRBD2 (6 bases). V lost 1 base to trimming and J lost 6 bases, with 13 bases between them. CDR3 length: 15 amino acids. The germline V gene encodes CDR1 SGHVS and CDR2 FQNEAQ. In nucleotides, the CDR3 is TGTGCCAGCAGCTTAGTGGCCGCGGGACCCAATGAGCAGTTCTTC. Translated, it gives CASSLVAAGPNEQFF. The entire variable domain, with the rest obtained from reference TRBV7-8 and TRBJ2-1, is as follows: GAGVSQSPRYKVAKRGQDVALRCDPISGHVSLFWYQQALGQGPEFLTYFQNEAQLDKSGLPSDRFFAERPEGSVSTLKIQRTQQEDSAVYLCASSLVAAGPNEQFFGPGTRLTVL.

J is TRBJ1-5 and V is TRBV27, with D possibly being TRBD1 (6 bases). Germline loops: CDR1 MNHEY, CDR2 SMNVEV (reference sequence). CDR3 length: 17 residues. With 6 bases removed from V and 1 base from J, the gap between germline ends came to 19 bases. The DNA of the CDR3 is TGTGCCAGCAGCTCCGCGGGGGGGGGCGCGAGCAATCAGCCCCAGCATTTT. It is translated as CASSSAGGGASNQPQHF.

The gene calls are TRBV9 and TRBJ2-5; 10 bases match TRBD1. CDR1 SGDLS and CDR2 YYNGEE come from the germline V gene. The CDR3 runs to 15 residues. J gave up 4 bases and V 0 bases, and 3 bases lay outside the gene matches. The CDR3: CASSVGGTGAETQYF. The CDR3 nucleotides are TGTGCCAGCAGCGTAGGGGGGACAGGGGCAGAGACCCAGTACTTC.

The chain couples TRBV10-3 to TRBJ1-1; D remains unclear. The CDR3 length is 14 residues. Germline loops: CDR1 ENHRY, CDR2 SYGVKD. V lost 10 bases, J lost 0 bases, and 15 bases lay in between. The CDR3 nucleotides read TGTGCCAGTTCACGGGTGGAATTGAACACTGAAGCTTTCTTT. It translates to CASSRVELNTEAFF.

About this clone: The sample holds other DNA sequences that translate to the same CDR3. J is TRBJ2-3 and V is TRBV7-6, with TRBD1 as a possible D gene (5 bases). Trimming left V 1 base short and J 1 base short, with 9 bases between. This CDR3 comprises 15 residues. Germline CDR1 reads SGHVS; CDR2 reads FNYEAQ. The CDR3 protein is CASSLGGGGTDTQYF. The CDR3 DNA reads TGTGCCAGCAGCTTAGGGGGCGGAGGCACAGATACGCAGTATTTT.

The CDR3 reads CASSSRGIGEAFF. CDR3 nucleotides: TGTGCCAGCAGCTCTCGGGGTATCGGTGAAGCTTTCTTT. The V call is TRBV5-6, the J call TRBJ1-1; D uncertain. V lost 3 bases and J 7 bases, leaving 13 bases between the germline ends. The CDR3 runs to 13 residues. Germline lookup yields CDR1 SGHDT and CDR2 YYEEEE.

The chain uses TRBV7-2 and TRBJ2-1; 8 nucleotides align to TRBD1. The CDR3 has 15 amino acids. The V gene end was trimmed by 6 bases and the J gene end by 0 bases; junction bases not matched to a gene: 4. Germline CDR1 is SGHTA and CDR2 is FQGNSA. CDR3 sequence reads: CASSRDRGSYNEQFF. The DNA of the CDR3 is TGTGCCAGCAGTCGTGACAGGGGCTCCTACAATGAGCAGTTCTTC. The entire variable domain, with the rest obtained from reference TRBV7-2 and TRBJ2-1, is as follows: GAGVSQSPSNKVTEKGKDVELRCDPISGHTALYWYRQSLGQGLEFLIYFQGNSAPDKSGLPSDRFSAERTGGSVSTLTIQRTQQEDSAVYLCASSRDRGSYNEQFFGPGTRLTVL.

This chain uses TRBV5-1 with TRBJ2-2; 7 bases match TRBD2. The junction had 5 bases not matched to a gene; V was cut back by 0 bases and J by 3 bases. Germline assignment: CDR1 SGHRS and CDR2 YFSETQ. The CDR3 runs 16 residues. The CDR3 reads CASSLVAGVDTGELFF. CDR3 bases: TGCGCCAGCAGCTTGGTGGCGGGGGTGGACACCGGGGAGCTGTTTTTT.

The chain couples TRBV6-2 or TRBV6-3 to TRBJ2-1; TRBD2 matches at 8 bases. V lost 6 bases to trimming and J lost 4 bases; unmatched junction nucleotides: 11. CDR1 and CDR2 (germline): MNHEY, SVGEGT. The CDR3 has 16 amino acids. CDR3 nucleotides: TGTGCCAGCAGCCGTGATACTAGCGGCTTATACAATGAGCAGTTCTTC. Amino acid sequence: CASSRDTSGLYNEQFF.